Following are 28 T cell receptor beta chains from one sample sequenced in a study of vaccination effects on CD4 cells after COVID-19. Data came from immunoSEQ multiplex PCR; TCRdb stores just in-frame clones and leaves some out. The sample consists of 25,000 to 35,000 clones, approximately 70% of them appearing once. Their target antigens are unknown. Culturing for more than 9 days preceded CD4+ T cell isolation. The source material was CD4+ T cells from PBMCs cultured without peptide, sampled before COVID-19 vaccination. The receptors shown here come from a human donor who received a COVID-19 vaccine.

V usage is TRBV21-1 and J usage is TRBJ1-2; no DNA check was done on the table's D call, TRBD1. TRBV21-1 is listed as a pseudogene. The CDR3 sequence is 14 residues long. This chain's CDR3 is CASSGPSDRGGYTF. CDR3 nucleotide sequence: TGTGCCAGCAGCGGACCTAGCGACAGGGGTGGCTACACCTTC.

DNA for the CDR3: TGTGCCAGCACTTTTTGGGGACAGGGAGACACTGAAGCTTTCTTT. Translated: CASTFWGQGDTEAFF. V gene TRBV6-5 combines with J gene TRBJ1-1, with TRBD1 identical over 9 bases. CDR3 length equals 15 residues. With V trimmed by 7 bases and J by 3 bases, 9 bases remained unmatched. Germline values: CDR1 MNHEY, CDR2 SVGAGI.

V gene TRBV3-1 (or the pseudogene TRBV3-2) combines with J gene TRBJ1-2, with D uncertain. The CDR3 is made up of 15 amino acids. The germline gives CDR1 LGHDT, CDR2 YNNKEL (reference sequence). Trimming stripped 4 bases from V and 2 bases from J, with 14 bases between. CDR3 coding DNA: TGTGCCAGCAGCCCCCCATTAGGACGGAACTATGGCTACACCTTC. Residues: CASSPPLGRNYGYTF.

The DNA for the CDR3 is TGTGCTAGTGGTTTGGTCGTGACTAGCGGTCACAATGAGCAGTTCTTC. Translating gives CASGLVVTSGHNEQFF. The V call is TRBV12-5, the J call TRBJ2-1; 9 bases are shared with TRBD2. Trimming took 0 bases from V and 5 from J; bases not matched to a gene: 5. The CDR3 runs to 16 residues. Germline V lookup: CDR1 LGHNT, CDR2 FRNRAP.

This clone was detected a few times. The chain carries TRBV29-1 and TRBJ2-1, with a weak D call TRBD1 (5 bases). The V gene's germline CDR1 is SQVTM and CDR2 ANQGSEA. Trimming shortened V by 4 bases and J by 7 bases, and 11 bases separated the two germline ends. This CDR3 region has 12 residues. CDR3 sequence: CSVGPAGNEQFF. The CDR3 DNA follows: TGCAGCGTTGGCCCGGCAGGGAATGAGCAGTTCTTC.

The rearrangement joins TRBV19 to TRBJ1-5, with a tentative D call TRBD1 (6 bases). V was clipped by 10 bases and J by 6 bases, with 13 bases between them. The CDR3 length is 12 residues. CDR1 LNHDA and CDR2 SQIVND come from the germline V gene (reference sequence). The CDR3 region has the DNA TGTGCCACAAACAGGGTGGGTCAGCCCCAGCATTTT. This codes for CATNRVGQPQHF.

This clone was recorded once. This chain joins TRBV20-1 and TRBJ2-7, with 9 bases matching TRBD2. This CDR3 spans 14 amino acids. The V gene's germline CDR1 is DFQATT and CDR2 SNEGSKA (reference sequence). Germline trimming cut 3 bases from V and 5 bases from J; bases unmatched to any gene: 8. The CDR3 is CSASRIAGAHEQYF. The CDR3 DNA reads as TGCAGTGCTAGTAGGATAGCGGGGGCGCACGAGCAGTACTTC.

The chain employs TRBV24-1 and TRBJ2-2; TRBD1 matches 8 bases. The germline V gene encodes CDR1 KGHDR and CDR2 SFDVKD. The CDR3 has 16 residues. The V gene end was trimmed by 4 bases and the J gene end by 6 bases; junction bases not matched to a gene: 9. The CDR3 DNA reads TGTGCCACCAGTGACTTCAGGGGGCGACGGGCCGGGGAGCTGTTTTTT. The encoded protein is CATSDFRGRRAGELFF.

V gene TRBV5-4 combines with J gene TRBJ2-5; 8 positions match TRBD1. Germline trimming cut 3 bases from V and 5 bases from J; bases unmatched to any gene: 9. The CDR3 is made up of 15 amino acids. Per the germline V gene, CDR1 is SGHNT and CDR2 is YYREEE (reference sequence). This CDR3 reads CASSSRTGSGETQYF. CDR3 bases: TGTGCCAGCAGCTCCCGGACAGGGTCAGGGGAGACCCAGTACTTC.

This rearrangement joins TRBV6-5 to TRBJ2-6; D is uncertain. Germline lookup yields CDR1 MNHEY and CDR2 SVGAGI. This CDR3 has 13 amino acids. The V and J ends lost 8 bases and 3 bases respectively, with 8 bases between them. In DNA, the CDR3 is TGTGCCAGCGTGGGTAGTGGGGCCAACGTCCTGACTTTC. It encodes CASVGSGANVLTF.

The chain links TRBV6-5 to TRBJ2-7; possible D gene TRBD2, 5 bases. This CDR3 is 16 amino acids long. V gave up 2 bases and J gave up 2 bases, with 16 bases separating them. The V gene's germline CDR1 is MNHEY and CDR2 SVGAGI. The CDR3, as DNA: TGTGCCAGCAGTTACGGAGCTGGGAGCGGCCCCTACGAGCAGTACTTC. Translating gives CASSYGAGSGPYEQYF.

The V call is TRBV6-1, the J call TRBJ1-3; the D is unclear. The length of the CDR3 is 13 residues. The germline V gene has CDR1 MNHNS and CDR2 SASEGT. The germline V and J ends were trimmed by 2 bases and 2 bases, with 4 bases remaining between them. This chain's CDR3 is CASSELPGNTIYF. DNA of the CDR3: TGTGCCAGCAGTGAATTGCCTGGAAACACCATATATTTT.

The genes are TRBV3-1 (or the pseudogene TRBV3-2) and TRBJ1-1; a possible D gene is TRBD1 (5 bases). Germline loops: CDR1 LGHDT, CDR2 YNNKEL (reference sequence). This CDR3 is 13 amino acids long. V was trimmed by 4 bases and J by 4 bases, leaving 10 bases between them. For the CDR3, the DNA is TGTGCCAGCAGCCCTCGGGGGTTCACTGAAGCTTTCTTT. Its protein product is CASSPRGFTEAFF.

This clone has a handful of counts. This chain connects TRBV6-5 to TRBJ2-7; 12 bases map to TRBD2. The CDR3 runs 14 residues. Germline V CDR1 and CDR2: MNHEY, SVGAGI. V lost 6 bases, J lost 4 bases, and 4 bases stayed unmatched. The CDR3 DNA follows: TGTGCCAGCAGCTGGACTAGCGGGGAATACGAGCAGTACTTC. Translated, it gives CASSWTSGEYEQYF.

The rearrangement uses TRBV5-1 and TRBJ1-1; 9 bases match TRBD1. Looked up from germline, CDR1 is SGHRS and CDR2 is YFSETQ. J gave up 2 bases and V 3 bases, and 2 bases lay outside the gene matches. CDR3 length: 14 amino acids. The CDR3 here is CASSWDRANTEAFF. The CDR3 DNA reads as TGCGCCAGCAGCTGGGACAGGGCAAACACTGAAGCTTTCTTT. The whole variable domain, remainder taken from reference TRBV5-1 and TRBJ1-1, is KAGVTQTPRYLIKTRGQQVTLSCSPISGHRSVSWYQQTPGQGLQFLFEYFSETQRNKGNFPGRFSGRQFSNSRSEMNVSTLELGDSALYLCASSWDRANTEAFFGQGTRLTVV.

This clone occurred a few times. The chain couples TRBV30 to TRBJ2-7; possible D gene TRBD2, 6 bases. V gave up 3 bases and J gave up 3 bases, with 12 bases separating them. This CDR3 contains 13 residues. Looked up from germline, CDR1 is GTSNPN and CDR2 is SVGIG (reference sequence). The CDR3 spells CAWRQRLVYEQYF. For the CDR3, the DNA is TGTGCCTGGAGACAAAGACTAGTCTACGAGCAGTACTTC.

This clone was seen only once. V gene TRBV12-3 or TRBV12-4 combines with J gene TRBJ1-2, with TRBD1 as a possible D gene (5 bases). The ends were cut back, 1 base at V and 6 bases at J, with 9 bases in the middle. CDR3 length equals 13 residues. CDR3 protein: CASSLVQDNGYTF. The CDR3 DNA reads TGTGCCAGCAGTTTAGTACAGGACAATGGCTACACCTTC.

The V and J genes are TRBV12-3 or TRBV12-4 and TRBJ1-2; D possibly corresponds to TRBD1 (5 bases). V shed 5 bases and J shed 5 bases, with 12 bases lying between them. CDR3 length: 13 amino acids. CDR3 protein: CASSEGQGYGYTF. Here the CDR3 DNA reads TGTGCCAGCAGTGAAGGGCAGGGTTATGGCTACACCTTC.

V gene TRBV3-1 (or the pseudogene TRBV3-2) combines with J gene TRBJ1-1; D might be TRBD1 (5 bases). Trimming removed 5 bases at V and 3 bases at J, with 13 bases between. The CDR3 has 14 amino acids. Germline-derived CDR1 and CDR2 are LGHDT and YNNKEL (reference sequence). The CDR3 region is CASSFREGDTEAFF. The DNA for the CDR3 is TGTGCCAGCAGCTTCAGGGAAGGGGACACTGAAGCTTTCTTT.

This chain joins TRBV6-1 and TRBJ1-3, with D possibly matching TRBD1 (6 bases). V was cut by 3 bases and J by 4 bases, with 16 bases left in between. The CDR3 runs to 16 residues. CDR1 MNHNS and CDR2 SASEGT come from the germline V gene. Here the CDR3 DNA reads TGTGCCAGCAGTGATAGACAGGCCTTCCGGGGAAACACCATATATTTT. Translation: CASSDRQAFRGNTIYF.

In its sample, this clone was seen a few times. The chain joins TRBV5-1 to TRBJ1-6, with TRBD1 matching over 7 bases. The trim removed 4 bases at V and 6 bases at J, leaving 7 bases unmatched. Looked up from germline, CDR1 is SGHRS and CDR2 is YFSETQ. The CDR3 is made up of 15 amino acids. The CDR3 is CASSLGQFINSPLHF. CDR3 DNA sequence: TGCGCCAGCAGCCTGGGACAGTTTATTAATTCACCCCTCCACTTT.

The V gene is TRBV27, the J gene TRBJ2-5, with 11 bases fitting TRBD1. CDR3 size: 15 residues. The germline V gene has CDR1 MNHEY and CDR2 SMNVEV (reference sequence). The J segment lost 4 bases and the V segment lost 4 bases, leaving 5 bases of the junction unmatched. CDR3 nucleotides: TGTGCCAGCAGTTCGGGGACAGGGGGGGTAGAGACCCAGTACTTC. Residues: CASSSGTGGVETQYF.

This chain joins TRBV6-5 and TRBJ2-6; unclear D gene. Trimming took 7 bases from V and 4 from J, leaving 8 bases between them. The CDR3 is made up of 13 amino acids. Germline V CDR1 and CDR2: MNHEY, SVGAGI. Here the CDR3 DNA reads TGTGCCAGCATCCTGGGGGGGGCCAACGTCCTGACTTTC. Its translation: CASILGGANVLTF.

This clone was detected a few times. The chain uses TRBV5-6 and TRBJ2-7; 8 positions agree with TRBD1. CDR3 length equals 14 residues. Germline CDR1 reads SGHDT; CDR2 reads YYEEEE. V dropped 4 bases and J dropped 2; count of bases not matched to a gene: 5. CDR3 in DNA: TGTGCCAGCAGCCGACAGGGGACCACCTACGAGCAGTACTTC. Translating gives CASSRQGTTYEQYF.

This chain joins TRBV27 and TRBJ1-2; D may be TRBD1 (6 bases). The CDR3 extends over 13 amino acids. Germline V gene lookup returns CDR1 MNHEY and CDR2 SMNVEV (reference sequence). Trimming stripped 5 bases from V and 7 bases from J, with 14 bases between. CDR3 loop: CASSHQGSGGYTF. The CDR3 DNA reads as TGTGCCAGCAGTCATCAGGGGTCGGGTGGCTACACCTTC.

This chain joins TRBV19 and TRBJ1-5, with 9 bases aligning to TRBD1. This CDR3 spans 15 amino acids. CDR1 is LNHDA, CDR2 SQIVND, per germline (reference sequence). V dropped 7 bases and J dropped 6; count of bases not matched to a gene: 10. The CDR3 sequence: CASTVQGAAGQPQHF. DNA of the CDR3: TGTGCCAGTACCGTACAGGGGGCGGCGGGTCAGCCCCAGCATTTT.

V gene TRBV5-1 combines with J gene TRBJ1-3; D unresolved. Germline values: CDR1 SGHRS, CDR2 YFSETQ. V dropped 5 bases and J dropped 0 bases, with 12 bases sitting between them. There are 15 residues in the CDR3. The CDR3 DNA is TGCGCCAGCAGTCAGCCTTCCAGCTCTGGAAACACCATATATTTT. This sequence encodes CASSQPSSSGNTIYF.

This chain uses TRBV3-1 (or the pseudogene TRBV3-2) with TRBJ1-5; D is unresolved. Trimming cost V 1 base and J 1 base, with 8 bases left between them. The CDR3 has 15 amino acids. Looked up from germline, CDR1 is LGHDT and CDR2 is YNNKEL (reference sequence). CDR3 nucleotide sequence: TGTGCCAGCAGCCAAGGACAAGTGAGCAATCAGCCCCAGCATTTT. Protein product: CASSQGQVSNQPQHF.